The 28 T cell receptor beta chains presented below share a single source sample, sequenced in a study of PD-1 blockade in classical Hodgkin lymphoma. Profiled with immunoSEQ multiplex PCR; TCRdb holds only in-frame clones, not every one. This sample has some 100,000 clones, with about 92% found just once. Time point denoted: cycle 4 day 1 (C4D1), after 5 to 7 weeks of nivolumab. Each patient experienced a relapse that followed autologous stem cell transplantation, and brentuximab vedotin exposure varied. The material was peripheral blood mononuclear cells (PBMCs), obtained before the fourth cycle of nivolumab. The origin of the receptors is a human donor with classical Hodgkin lymphoma.

This clone has just one count. The J gene is TRBJ2-5, the V gene TRBV7-6; 9 bases align to TRBD1. This CDR3 has 15 residues. J was trimmed by 2 bases and V by 3 bases; bases with no gene match: 4. CDR1 and CDR2 (germline): SGHVS, FNYEAQ. CDR3 sequence reads: CASSLGQGWQETQYF. DNA of the CDR3: TGTGCCAGCAGCTTGGGACAGGGCTGGCAAGAGACCCAGTACTTC.

The chain employs TRBV27 and TRBJ2-1, with TRBD1 identical over 9 bases. V was pared by 4 bases and J by 6 bases, with 7 bases of the junction left unmatched. This CDR3 has 15 residues. The germline gives CDR1 MNHEY, CDR2 SMNVEV (reference sequence). In nucleotides, the CDR3 is TGTGCCAGCAGTTACAACCGGGACAGGGCCAATGAGCAGTTCTTC. Translation gives CASSYNRDRANEQFF.

This chain connects TRBV10-1 to TRBJ2-5; D possibly uses TRBD1 or TRBD2 (5 bases each). The CDR3 sequence is 15 residues long. Germline V lookup: CDR1 WNHNN, CDR2 SYGVQD (reference sequence). The ends were cut back, 4 bases at V and 2 bases at J, with 14 bases in the middle. The DNA of the CDR3 is TGCGCCAGCAGTGGGAAACTGGGACGGCAAGAGACCCAGTACTTC. This sequence encodes CASSGKLGRQETQYF.

V is TRBV7-8 and J is TRBJ1-5; 8 bases line up with TRBD1. Germline CDR1 and CDR2: SGHVS and FQNEAQ. V lost 4 bases, J lost 9 bases, and 8 bases stayed unmatched. This CDR3 spans 14 amino acids. The CDR3 region has the DNA TGTGCCAGCAGCTCTGGGACAGGAGAATGGCCCCAGCATTTT. Its translation: CASSSGTGEWPQHF. The full variable domain, in which reference TRBV7-8 and TRBJ1-5 provide the parts outside the CDR3, is GAGVSQSPRYKVAKRGQDVALRCDPISGHVSLFWYQQALGQGPEFLTYFQNEAQLDKSGLPSDRFFAERPEGSVSTLKIQRTQQEDSAVYLCASSSGTGEWPQHFGDGTRLSIL.

The chain is built from TRBV15 and TRBJ2-1; D is possibly TRBD1 or TRBD2 (6 bases each). Trimming took 1 base from V and 7 from J, leaving 14 bases between them. The CDR3 covers 15 residues. CDR1 is LNHNV, CDR2 YYDKDF, per germline (reference sequence). The CDR3 region has the DNA TGTGCCACCAGCAGAGGGCGGGACATACTGAATGAGCAGTTCTTC. Its translation is CATSRGRDILNEQFF.

The chain couples TRBV25-1 to TRBJ2-1; 8 bases are a match to TRBD2. Trimming cost V 4 bases and J 0 bases; bases outside gene matches: 5. CDR3 length: 16 residues. CDR1 is MGHDK, CDR2 SYGVNS, per germline. The CDR3 spells CASSGPGTSSYNEQFF. The DNA for the CDR3 is TGTGCCAGCAGTGGGCCGGGGACTAGCTCCTACAATGAGCAGTTCTTC.

The chain combines TRBV21-1 with TRBJ2-1. TRBV21-1 is noted as a pseudogene. CDR3 size: 11 residues. CDR3 in amino acids: CASSKGCEQFF. CDR3 nucleotide sequence: TGTGCCAGCAGCAAAGGGTGTGAGCAGTTCTTC.

The rearrangement links TRBV29-1 to TRBJ1-4, with unresolved D. Per the germline V gene, CDR1 is SQVTM and CDR2 is ANQGSEA. V dropped 7 bases and J dropped 7 bases, with 7 bases sitting between them. The CDR3 extends over 10 amino acids. DNA of the CDR3: TGCAGCGCGGAAGGTGAAAAACTGTTTTTT. The encoded protein is CSAEGEKLFF. Together with reference TRBV29-1 and TRBJ1-4, the CDR3 gives the full variable domain: SAVISQKPSRDICQRGTSLTIQCQVDSQVTMMFWYRQQPGQSLTLIATANQGSEATYESGFVIDKFPISRPNLTFSTLTVSNMSPEDSSIYLCSAEGEKLFFGSGTQLSVL.

The rearrangement uses TRBV19 and TRBJ2-7; a weak D match, TRBD1 (5 bases). The CDR3 totals 13 residues. CDR1 and CDR2 (germline): LNHDA, SQIVND (reference sequence). V was shortened by 3 bases and J by 3 bases, with 9 bases between the two germline ends. CDR3: CASSMDKGYEQYF. CDR3 coding DNA: TGTGCCAGTAGTATGGACAAGGGCTACGAGCAGTACTTC. The entire variable domain, with the rest obtained from reference TRBV19 and TRBJ2-7, is as follows: DGGITQSPKYLFRKEGQNVTLSCEQNLNHDAMYWYRQDPGQGLRLIYYSQIVNDFQKGDIAEGYSVSREKKESFPLTVTSAQKNPTAFYLCASSMDKGYEQYFGPGTRLTVT.

The J gene is TRBJ1-1, the V gene TRBV29-1; D call uncertain. Germline V gene sequence: CDR1 SQVTM, CDR2 ANQGSEA. This CDR3 spans 14 amino acids. V lost 5 bases and J lost 1, with 14 bases in between. CDR3: CSVTSSTENTEAFF. The CDR3 bases are TGCAGCGTTACTTCTTCTACAGAGAACACTGAAGCTTTCTTT.

This chain uses TRBV28 with TRBJ1-4; 10 bases are a match to TRBD1. V shed 6 bases, J shed 2 bases, and the junction held 6 bases outside the gene matches. CDR1 is MDHEN, CDR2 SYDVKM, per germline. The CDR3 has 16 residues. The DNA for the CDR3 is TGTGCCAGCAGCAGGGACAGGGGCCCTACTAATGAAAAACTGTTTTTT. This translates into CASSRDRGPTNEKLFF. Based on the CDR3 plus reference TRBV28 and TRBJ1-4, the full variable domain is DVKVTQSSRYLVKRTGEKVFLECVQDMDHENMFWYRQDPGLGLRLIYFSYDVKMKEKGDIPEGYSVSREKKERFSLILESASTNQTSMYLCASSRDRGPTNEKLFFGSGTQLSVL.

This chain joins TRBV2 and TRBJ2-3, with D perhaps matching TRBD1 or TRBD2 (5 bases each). Per germline, CDR1 SNHLY and CDR2 FYNNEI. V was pared by 11 bases and J by 1 base, with 13 bases between. CDR3 length: 13 residues. CDR3 loop: CAGGPRRTDTQYF. Written as DNA, the CDR3 is TGTGCCGGGGGACCCCGCCGCACAGATACGCAGTATTTT.

A note on this clone: The sample contains more than one DNA sequence encoding this CDR3. The genes are TRBV27 and TRBJ2-5; D is ambiguous. The CDR3 is 11 amino acids. V was trimmed by 3 bases and J by 2 bases, leaving 1 base between them. Germline V gene data show CDR1 as MNHEY and CDR2 as SMNVEV (reference sequence). The CDR3 sequence: CASSFQETQYF. DNA of the CDR3: TGTGCCAGCAGTTTTCAAGAGACCCAGTACTTC.

The CDR3 loop reads CASSLRTSGREYEQYF. Written as DNA, the CDR3 is TGTGCCAGCAGCCTCCGGACTAGCGGGAGGGAATACGAGCAGTACTTC. The J gene is TRBJ2-7, the V gene TRBV28; TRBD2 aligns across 15 bases. The junction had 7 bases not matched to a gene; V was cut back by 6 bases and J by 4 bases. The CDR3 extends over 16 amino acids. CDR1 MDHEN and CDR2 SYDVKM come from the germline V gene. Together with reference TRBV28 and TRBJ2-7, the CDR3 gives the full variable domain: DVKVTQSSRYLVKRTGEKVFLECVQDMDHENMFWYRQDPGLGLRLIYFSYDVKMKEKGDIPEGYSVSREKKERFSLILESASTNQTSMYLCASSLRTSGREYEQYFGPGTRLTVT.

The rearrangement uses TRBV13 and TRBJ2-1; TRBD1 matches at 7 bases. V was pared by 5 bases and J by 3 bases, with 4 bases of the junction left unmatched. Germline CDR1 is PRHDT and CDR2 is FYEKMQ (reference sequence). This CDR3 has 14 amino acids. The CDR3 DNA follows: TGTGCCAGCAGCCCGAGGGACAGCTACAATGAGCAGTTCTTC. This sequence encodes CASSPRDSYNEQFF.

CDR3: CASSGAWDWETQYF. CDR3 sequence (DNA): TGTGCCAGCAGTGGGGCTTGGGACTGGGAGACCCAGTACTTC. This chain joins TRBV6-1 and TRBJ2-5, with D possibly being TRBD2 (6 bases). Trimming removed 4 bases at V and 5 bases at J, with 14 bases between. This CDR3 region has 14 residues. Germline lookup yields CDR1 MNHNS and CDR2 SASEGT.

This sequence joins TRBV5-1 and TRBJ1-1, with a possible D match to TRBD1 (6 bases). Per the germline V gene, CDR1 is SGHRS and CDR2 is YFSETQ. With 3 bases removed from V and 1 base from J, the gap between germline ends came to 13 bases. The length of the CDR3 is 15 residues. CDR3 sequence: CASSSDQGPNTEAFF. The CDR3 nucleotides read TGCGCCAGCAGCTCGGACCAGGGGCCGAACACTGAAGCTTTCTTT.

The CDR3 here is CASSRVPYEQYF. DNA of the CDR3: TGTGCCAGTAGTAGAGTCCCCTACGAGCAGTACTTC. The V and J genes are TRBV19 and TRBJ2-7; D is unclear. This CDR3 spans 12 amino acids. Germline V gene data show CDR1 as LNHDA and CDR2 as SQIVND (reference sequence). Trimming took 4 bases from V and 2 from J, leaving 6 bases between them. Looking up the rest from reference TRBV19 and TRBJ2-7 gives the full variable domain: DGGITQSPKYLFRKEGQNVTLSCEQNLNHDAMYWYRQDPGQGLRLIYYSQIVNDFQKGDIAEGYSVSREKKESFPLTVTSAQKNPTAFYLCASSRVPYEQYFGPGTRLTVT.

This chain joins TRBV27 and TRBJ2-7; 10 bases map to TRBD2. With 3 bases clipped from V and 12 bases from J, the junction kept 23 bases outside the gene matches. The CDR3 totals 18 residues. CDR1 is MNHEY and CDR2 is SMNVEV in the germline V gene (reference sequence). CDR3 nucleotides: TGTGCCAGCAGTTTGCCCGAAAGACTAGCGGGCCCCTTTGTTGGTTTGTACTTC. This sequence encodes CASSLPERLAGPFVGLYF.

This chain links TRBV11-2 with TRBJ2-3; TRBD2 aligns across 12 bases. V gave up 2 bases and J gave up 1 base; unmatched junction bases: 7. The CDR3 loop spans 18 amino acids. Germline CDR1 SGHAT, CDR2 FQNNGV. This CDR3 is CASSLRGRLAGGTDTQYF. The CDR3 DNA is TGTGCCAGCAGCTTAAGGGGGAGACTAGCGGGAGGCACAGATACGCAGTATTTT.

The gene calls are TRBV2 and TRBJ2-1; D is perhaps TRBD1 or TRBD2 (7 bases each). Germline values: CDR1 SNHLY, CDR2 FYNNEI. This CDR3 comprises 15 residues. Trimming shortened V by 6 bases and J by 3 bases, and 15 bases separated the two germline ends. The CDR3 region has the DNA TGTGCCAGCAGGGGCAGGGGGGGGTTCTACAATGAGCAGTTCTTC. It codes for CASRGRGGFYNEQFF.

The rearrangement joins TRBV6-6 to TRBJ2-5; 9 bases agree with TRBD1. The J call may be incorrect, as the DNA end agrees better with TRBJ2-7. The CDR3 is 14 amino acids. Germline CDR1 MNHNY, CDR2 SVGAGI (reference sequence). In DNA, the CDR3 is TGTGCCAGCAATTGGAGGGACAGGGTCTACGAGCAGTACTTC. Translated, it gives CASNWRDRVYEQYF.

The chain uses TRBV6-1 and TRBJ1-1; D might be TRBD1 (6 bases). There are 13 residues in the CDR3. V dropped 5 bases and J dropped 4 bases, with 11 bases sitting between them. CDR1 and CDR2 from the germline V gene are MNHNS and SASEGT. The CDR3 is CASSRTGSTEAFF. The CDR3 nucleotides read TGTGCCAGCAGTCGTACAGGGAGCACTGAAGCTTTCTTT.

V usage is TRBV28 and J usage is TRBJ2-3; 9 bases line up with TRBD2. This CDR3 contains 14 residues. Per the germline V gene, CDR1 is MDHEN and CDR2 is SYDVKM. V was clipped by 7 bases and J by 5 bases; unmatched bases: 7. The CDR3 is CASNSGRGVDTQYF. CDR3 coding DNA: TGTGCCAGCAATAGCGGGAGAGGTGTAGATACGCAGTATTTT.

This sequence joins TRBV19 and TRBJ2-1; D is unclear. The CDR3 extends over 13 amino acids. CDR1 LNHDA and CDR2 SQIVND come from the germline V gene (reference sequence). V was trimmed by 3 bases and J by 6 bases, leaving 9 bases between them. The CDR3: CASSIDEPNEQFF. The CDR3 bases are TGTGCCAGTAGTATCGACGAGCCCAATGAGCAGTTCTTC.

The chain couples TRBV10-1 to TRBJ2-7; perhaps TRBD2 as D (7 bases). The germline V gene encodes CDR1 WNHNN and CDR2 SYGVQD (reference sequence). The CDR3 has 16 residues. The V end was cut by 6 bases, the J end by 0 bases, with 18 bases between. CDR3 in amino acids: CASRTRGAQSSYEQYF. CDR3 DNA sequence: TGCGCCAGCAGAACCCGGGGGGCGCAAAGCTCCTACGAGCAGTACTTC.

The CDR3: CASSPDRRISYTF. In nucleotides, the CDR3 is TGTGCCAGCAGCCCGGACAGGCGCATTAGCTACACCTTC. The J gene is TRBJ1-2, the V gene TRBV5-6, with TRBD1 matching 7 bases. The CDR3 has 13 residues. Trimming at V came to 4 bases and at J to 9 bases, leaving 9 bases not matched to a gene. Germline V CDR1 and CDR2: SGHDT, YYEEEE.

This clone was detected once. The rearrangement uses TRBV2 and TRBJ2-3; no definite D call. The V and J ends lost 6 bases and 2 bases respectively, with 3 bases between them. Germline V gene sequence: CDR1 SNHLY, CDR2 FYNNEI. CDR3 length: 11 amino acids. Here the CDR3 DNA reads TGTGCCAGCAGAATCACAGATACGCAGTATTTT. This sequence encodes CASRITDTQYF.